This TCR beta chain was documented in a study of glioma-infiltrating T cells after dendritic cell vaccination. Background on the study: Dendritic cells derived from monocytes and pulsed with autologous tumor lysate formed the vaccine.

CDR3 length: 16 amino acids. CDR1 and CDR2 (germline): ENHRY, SYGVKD. Germline trimming cut 0 bases from V and 7 bases from J; bases unmatched to any gene: 7. TCRdb's copy holds only in-frame clones and misses some; the assay was immunoSEQ multiplex PCR. The sample records approximately 100,000 clones, 81% being singletons. The material sequenced was blood, taken before dendritic cell vaccination. This chain joins TRBV10-3 and TRBJ2-1, with 9 bases identical to TRBD2. The clonotype was recovered from a human donor with glioblastoma. CDR3 nucleotides: TGTGCCATCAGTGAGTCTCGTAGCGGGGGCATGAATGAGCAGTTCTTC. Encoded protein: CAISESRSGGMNEQFF.